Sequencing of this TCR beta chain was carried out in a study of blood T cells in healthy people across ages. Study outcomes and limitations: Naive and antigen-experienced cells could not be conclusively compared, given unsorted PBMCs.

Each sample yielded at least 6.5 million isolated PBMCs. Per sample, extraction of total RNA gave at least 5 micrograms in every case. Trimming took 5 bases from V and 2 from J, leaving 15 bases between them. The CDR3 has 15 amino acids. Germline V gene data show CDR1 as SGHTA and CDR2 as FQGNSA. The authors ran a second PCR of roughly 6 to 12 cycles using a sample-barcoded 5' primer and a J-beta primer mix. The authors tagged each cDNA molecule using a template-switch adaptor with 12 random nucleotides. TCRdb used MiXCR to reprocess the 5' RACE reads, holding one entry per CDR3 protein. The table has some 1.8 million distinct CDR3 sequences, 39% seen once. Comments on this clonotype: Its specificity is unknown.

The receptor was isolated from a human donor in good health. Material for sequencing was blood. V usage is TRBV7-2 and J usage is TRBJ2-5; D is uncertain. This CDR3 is CASSTLRVWQETQYF. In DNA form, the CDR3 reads TGTGCCAGCAGCACGTTAAGGGTTTGGCAAGAGACCCAGTACTTC.